This entry lists 5 T cell receptor beta chains sequenced from one sample in a study of human T cells and chemical hapten exposure. TCRdb passed the 5' RACE reads through MiXCR, listing each CDR3 protein once. The sample yields under 150,000 distinct CDR3 sequences, roughly a fifth seen once. The authors extracted total RNA from unfractionated whole blood. These receptors were obtained from a human donor in good health.

Only a few counts were recorded for this clonotype. This rearrangement joins TRBV18 to TRBJ1-1; D is uncertain. Looked up from germline, CDR1 is KGHSH and CDR2 is LQKENI. The CDR3 spans 15 residues. V gave up 0 bases and J gave up 1 base, with 9 bases separating them. In DNA, the CDR3 is TGTGCCAGCTCACCACCGAGCCATACGAACACTGAAGCTTTCTTT. This encodes CASSPPSHTNTEAFF.

V usage is TRBV20-1 and J usage is TRBJ2-7; 14 nucleotides align to TRBD2. The CDR3 contains 15 residues. CDR1 DFQATT and CDR2 SNEGSKA come from the germline V gene (reference sequence). After removal of 5 bases from V and 6 bases from J, the junction contained 9 bases not matched to a gene. The CDR3 protein is CSALGTSGSWGEQYF. In DNA, the CDR3 is TGCAGTGCTCTCGGGACTAGCGGGAGTTGGGGCGAGCAGTACTTC.

This chain links TRBV7-2 with TRBJ2-1; 7 nucleotides match TRBD1. Germline lookup yields CDR1 SGHTA and CDR2 FQGNSA. J lost 0 bases, V lost 6 bases, and 5 bases had no gene match. The CDR3 extends over 15 amino acids. The CDR3 loop is CASSLDRSSYNEQFF. CDR3 nucleotides: TGTGCCAGCAGTTTGGACAGGAGCTCCTACAATGAGCAGTTCTTC.

This clonotype was counted between two and nine times. The DNA of the CDR3 is TGTGCCAGCAGAAGGGACAGGAACCAAGAGACCCAGTACTTC. Residues: CASRRDRNQETQYF. The J gene is TRBJ2-5, the V gene TRBV2; 8 bases match TRBD1. CDR1 is SNHLY and CDR2 is FYNNEI in the germline V gene. The CDR3 runs to 14 residues. Trimming took 6 bases from V and 0 from J; bases not matched to a gene: 3.

V gene TRBV28 combines with J gene TRBJ2-5; weak D call: TRBD1 (6 bases). The germline gives CDR1 MDHEN, CDR2 SYDVKM. The germline V and J ends were trimmed by 5 bases and 2 bases, with 24 bases remaining between them. The CDR3 sequence is 18 residues long. The CDR3 DNA reads TGTGCCAGCAGTCAAACCGACAGGTCGGGGTTGCCACAAGAGACCCAGTACTTC. Protein sequence: CASSQTDRSGLPQETQYF.